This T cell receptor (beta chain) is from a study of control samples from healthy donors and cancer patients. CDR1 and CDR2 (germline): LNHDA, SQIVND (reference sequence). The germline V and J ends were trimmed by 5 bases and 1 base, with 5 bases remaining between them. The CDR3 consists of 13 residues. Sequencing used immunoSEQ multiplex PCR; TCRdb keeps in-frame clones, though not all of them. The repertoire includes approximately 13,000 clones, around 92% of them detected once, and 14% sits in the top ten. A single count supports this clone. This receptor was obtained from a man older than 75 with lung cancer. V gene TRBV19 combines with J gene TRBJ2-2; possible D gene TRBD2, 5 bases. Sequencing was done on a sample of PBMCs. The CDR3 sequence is CASSGGNTGELFF. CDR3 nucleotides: TGTGCCAGTAGTGGAGGGAACACCGGGGAGCTGTTTTTT.